Listed here are 5 T cell receptor beta chains from one sample, sequenced in a study of shared clonotypes between healthy human individuals. Using immunoSEQ multiplex PCR, the repertoire was profiled, and TCRdb retains in-frame clones only, with some absent. The sample has about 450,000 clones; roughly 85% are singletons. The sample taken for sequencing was PBMCs. These receptors were taken from a woman between 35 and 50 years old in good health. Some clones in this sample may be carry-over from other donors' samples.

The rearrangement uses TRBV13 and TRBJ2-7; D uncertain. CDR1 PRHDT and CDR2 FYEKMQ come from the germline V gene (reference sequence). The V gene lost 1 base and the J gene lost 6 bases, with 13 bases spanning the gap. The CDR3 loop spans 14 amino acids. The CDR3 protein is CASSLVLSPLEQYF. The CDR3 DNA reads as TGTGCCAGCAGCTTAGTCCTGAGTCCCCTCGAGCAGTACTTC. The entire variable domain, with the rest obtained from reference TRBV13 and TRBJ2-7, is as follows: AAGVIQSPRHLIKEKRETATLKCYPIPRHDTVYWYQQGPGQDPQFLISFYEKMQSDKGSIPDRFSAQQFSDYHSELNMSSLELGDSALYFCASSLVLSPLEQYFGPGTRLTVT.

This chain joins TRBV5-1 and TRBJ1-5, with 7 bases identical to TRBD1. The CDR3 runs to 15 residues. V was pared by 1 base and J by 0 bases, with 1 base of the junction left unmatched. Germline CDR1 SGHRS, CDR2 YFSETQ. CDR3 in amino acids: CASSLQGGSNQPQHF. The CDR3 nucleotides read TGCGCCAGCAGCTTGCAGGGGGGTAGCAATCAGCCCCAGCATTTT.

The V call is TRBV12-1, the J call TRBJ2-7; the table's D gene call, TRBD1, was not cross checked with the DNA. TRBV12-1 is a documented pseudogene. CDR3 length equals 15 residues. For the CDR3, the DNA is TGTGCCAGCAGCTTTGTGGGGACAGGGGGCGACGAGCAGTACTTC. Protein sequence: CASSFVGTGGDEQYF.

The chain links TRBV28 to TRBJ2-7; 11 nucleotides align to TRBD2. J lost 3 bases, V lost 1 base, and 5 bases had no gene match. Germline V CDR1 and CDR2: MDHEN, SYDVKM. The CDR3 runs 16 residues. DNA of the CDR3: TGTGCCAGCAGTTTATTCACCGGGACTAGCGGCTACGAGCAGTACTTC. Translation: CASSLFTGTSGYEQYF.

This clone was observed once. In DNA, the CDR3 is TGTGCCAGCAGACACACGGGACTAGCCACCTACGAGCAGTACTTC. This translates into CASRHTGLATYEQYF. The chain carries TRBV6-6 and TRBJ2-7; 9 nucleotides line up with TRBD2. The germline V gene has CDR1 MNHNY and CDR2 SVGAGI (reference sequence). After removal of 6 bases from V and 2 bases from J, the junction contained 8 bases not matched to a gene. The CDR3 consists of 15 residues.